Listed here are 26 T cell receptor beta chains from one sample, sequenced in a study of blood T cell repertoires in COVID-19. TCRdb keeps only in-frame clones here, not all; method: immunoSEQ multiplex PCR. The data show about 210,000 clones, about 90% seen once. The specimen was PBMCs or T cells enriched from blood (not recorded which). The receptors here all came from a woman aged 18 to 35 who had recovered from COVID-19.

The rearrangement links TRBV27 to TRBJ2-2; 9 nucleotides align to TRBD1. Germline assignment: CDR1 MNHEY and CDR2 SMNVEV (reference sequence). The CDR3 totals 17 residues. V lost 5 bases, J lost 0 bases, and 7 bases stayed unmatched. CDR3 in DNA: TGTGCCAGCAGTGCGGACAGGGGAGACTCGAACACCGGGGAGCTGTTTTTT. Residues: CASSADRGDSNTGELFF.

The V call is TRBV28, the J call TRBJ2-2; possible D gene TRBD1, 5 bases. In germline, CDR1 is MDHEN, CDR2 SYDVKM. The CDR3 consists of 14 residues. With 2 bases removed from V and 7 bases from J, the gap between germline ends came to 11 bases. The CDR3 nucleotides read TGTGCCAGCAGTTTAACAGGATTGGGCGGGGAGCTGTTTTTT. As protein: CASSLTGLGGELFF.

The rearrangement links TRBV7-2 to TRBJ1-5, with TRBD1 as a possible D gene (6 bases). The germline V gene has CDR1 SGHTA and CDR2 FQGNSA. The CDR3 runs to 13 residues. V gave up 2 bases and J gave up 7 bases, with 9 bases separating them. Written as DNA, the CDR3 is TGTGCCAGCAGCTTACAGGGGCGCCAGCCCCAGCATTTT. Translating gives CASSLQGRQPQHF.

The gene calls are TRBV2 and TRBJ2-6; 10 bases are a match to TRBD1. This CDR3 has 15 residues. CDR1 SNHLY and CDR2 FYNNEI come from the germline V gene. Trimming removed 6 bases from V and 2 bases from J; junction bases left unmatched: 1. CDR3 region: CASRDRGTGANVLTF. The CDR3 DNA reads TGTGCCAGCAGGGACAGGGGGACTGGGGCCAACGTCCTGACTTTC.

The J gene is TRBJ2-5, the V gene TRBV9; a possible D gene is TRBD2 (7 bases). Deletions cut 0 bases from V and 0 bases from J, with 9 bases between. CDR1 is SGDLS and CDR2 is YYNGEE in the germline V gene. This CDR3 comprises 15 residues. The CDR3 DNA reads TGTGCCAGCAGCGTAGGGGGGGGCCACCAAGAGACCCAGTACTTC. Its translation is CASSVGGGHQETQYF.

This chain uses TRBV19 with TRBJ1-2; no firm D call. CDR3 size: 13 residues. V was shortened by 7 bases and J by 6 bases, with 15 bases between the two germline ends. Germline V gives CDR1 LNHDA, CDR2 SQIVND (reference sequence). CDR3 DNA: TGTGCCAGTAATTCGTTGGGCGGGGATGGCTACACCTTC. Residues: CASNSLGGDGYTF.

This CDR3 is CASQEYEQYF. The CDR3 nucleotides are TGTGCCAGCCAGGAATACGAGCAGTACTTC. The chain links TRBV6-5 to TRBJ2-7, with D hard to call. Germline V lookup: CDR1 MNHEY, CDR2 SVGAGI. The CDR3 runs to 10 residues. The V and J ends lost 8 bases and 4 bases respectively, with 6 bases between them.

The chain is built from TRBV11-2 and TRBJ1-1; D is undetermined. The CDR3 is made up of 13 amino acids. Between the trimmed V and J ends, which lost 2 bases and 0 bases, there was a span of 4 bases. Germline loops: CDR1 SGHAT, CDR2 FQNNGV. The CDR3 DNA reads as TGTGCCAGCAGCTTATCGGTGAACACTGAAGCTTTCTTT. Amino acids: CASSLSVNTEAFF.

This clone was observed at least ten times. The V and J genes are TRBV6-5 and TRBJ1-1; D remains ambiguous. Trimming took 4 bases from V and 6 from J, leaving 12 bases between them. The germline gives CDR1 MNHEY, CDR2 SVGAGI. The CDR3 sequence is 13 residues long. CDR3 nucleotide sequence: TGTGCCAGCAGTTCTTGGGCAGGTCCTGAAGCTTTCTTT. This encodes CASSSWAGPEAFF.

The rearrangement uses TRBV5-1 and TRBJ2-1, with TRBD2 identical over 7 bases. This CDR3 comprises 17 residues. Germline CDR1 SGHRS, CDR2 YFSETQ. Losses at the gene ends were 4 bases for V and 0 bases for J; bases not matched to a gene: 10. The CDR3 spells CASSPGGGVSSYNEQFF. The CDR3 bases are TGCGCCAGCAGCCCGGGAGGAGGGGTAAGCTCCTACAATGAGCAGTTCTTC.

This chain uses TRBV12-3 or TRBV12-4 with TRBJ1-2, with 8 bases fitting TRBD1. This CDR3 is built from 12 residues. Trimming removed 6 bases from V and 8 bases from J; junction bases left unmatched: 5. DNA for the CDR3: TGTGCCAGCAGGGGGGACAGGCGAGGCTACACCTTC. Protein sequence: CASRGDRRGYTF.

The chain carries TRBV4-1 and TRBJ1-2; D uncertain. Germline V gives CDR1 MGHRA, CDR2 YSYEKL. The CDR3 extends over 14 amino acids. The V end was cut by 0 bases, the J end by 3 bases, with 8 bases between. As DNA, the CDR3 is TGCGCCAGCAGCCAAGACCGGTACTACTATGGCTACACCTTC. Its translation is CASSQDRYYYGYTF.

The chain joins TRBV4-1 to TRBJ1-3; D unclear. V was clipped by 5 bases and J by 2 bases, with 13 bases between them. Germline V gene lookup returns CDR1 MGHRA and CDR2 YSYEKL. The CDR3 length is 15 residues. The DNA of the CDR3 is TGCGCCAGCAGCTCTCGGGAGTCCCCTGGAAACACCATATATTTT. Residues: CASSSRESPGNTIYF.

V and J are TRBV18 and TRBJ1-1, with TRBD1 identical over 8 bases. Germline trimming cut 4 bases from V and 2 bases from J; bases unmatched to any gene: 6. Germline assignment: CDR1 KGHSH and CDR2 LQKENI. This CDR3 contains 15 residues. This CDR3 is CASSQLQGANTEAFF. DNA of the CDR3: TGTGCCAGCTCACAACTTCAGGGGGCCAACACTGAAGCTTTCTTT.

This sequence joins TRBV11-2 and TRBJ1-1; a possible D gene is TRBD1 (6 bases). Per germline, CDR1 SGHAT and CDR2 FQNNGV. With 0 bases removed from V and 6 bases from J, the gap between germline ends came to 14 bases. The CDR3 has 15 residues. The DNA of the CDR3 is TGTGCCAGCAGCTTAGAACAGGGTTTAATCTCTGAAGCTTTCTTT. Translated: CASSLEQGLISEAFF.

The chain couples TRBV7-2 to TRBJ1-3; 10 bases map to TRBD1. Germline loops: CDR1 SGHTA, CDR2 FQGNSA. The junction had 0 bases not matched to a gene; V was cut back by 0 bases and J by 1 base. This CDR3 has 16 residues. DNA for the CDR3: TGTGCCAGCAGCTTAGCGGGACAGGGGTCTGGAAACACCATATATTTT. This gives the protein CASSLAGQGSGNTIYF.

The CDR3 DNA is TGTGCCAGCAGCGTTCAAGGGGATAGCACAGATACGCAGTATTTT. Protein sequence: CASSVQGDSTDTQYF. This sequence joins TRBV9 and TRBJ2-3; possibly TRBD1 for D (5 bases). Trimming shortened V by 2 bases and J by 0 bases, and 10 bases separated the two germline ends. Germline V gene lookup returns CDR1 SGDLS and CDR2 YYNGEE. This CDR3 is built from 15 residues. Supplemented by reference TRBV9 and TRBJ2-3, the full variable domain reads DSGVTQTPKHLITATGQRVTLRCSPRSGDLSVYWYQQSLDQGLQFLIQYYNGEERAKGNILERFSAQQFPDLHSELNLSSLELGDSALYFCASSVQGDSTDTQYFGPGTRLTVL.

V usage is TRBV10-3 and J usage is TRBJ1-1; tentatively, D is TRBD1 (6 bases). Per the germline V gene, CDR1 is ENHRY and CDR2 is SYGVKD. V was clipped by 7 bases and J by 8 bases, with 23 bases between them. The CDR3 loop spans 15 amino acids. In nucleotides, the CDR3 is TGTGCCATCAAGAGCACGGGGGGCTCAACGGGAGAAGCTTTCTTT. It yields the protein CAIKSTGGSTGEAFF.

The genes are TRBV9 and TRBJ1-1; D gene uncertain. CDR3 length equals 15 residues. Germline V gene data show CDR1 as SGDLS and CDR2 as YYNGEE. V was clipped by 4 bases and J by 3 bases, with 16 bases between them. CDR3 nucleotides: TGTGCCAGCAGCCTGGCCCCGACTGCCGACACTGAAGCTTTCTTT. Translating it yields CASSLAPTADTEAFF. Full variable domain (missing parts from reference TRBV9 and TRBJ1-1): DSGVTQTPKHLITATGQRVTLRCSPRSGDLSVYWYQQSLDQGLQFLIQYYNGEERAKGNILERFSAQQFPDLHSELNLSSLELGDSALYFCASSLAPTADTEAFFGQGTRLTVV.

The chain is built from TRBV10-3 and TRBJ2-1; a weak D match, TRBD2 (5 bases). Germline CDR1 is ENHRY and CDR2 is SYGVKD. The V end lost 5 bases, the J end lost 9 bases, and 17 bases lay between the germline ends. CDR3 length: 14 residues. CDR3 loop: CAISLDLGSGEQFF. CDR3 coding DNA: TGTGCCATCAGTTTGGACTTGGGGTCCGGTGAGCAGTTCTTC.

The chain links TRBV20-1 to TRBJ2-5, with D possibly being TRBD1 (6 bases). This CDR3 has 13 residues. From germline, CDR1 is DFQATT and CDR2 SNEGSKA (reference sequence). V lost 3 bases and J lost 7, with 15 bases in between. In DNA form, the CDR3 reads TGCAGTGCTAGTTTCAGGGGCGAGGGGACCCAGTACTTC. This gives the protein CSASFRGEGTQYF.

This chain joins TRBV10-2 and TRBJ2-2, with TRBD2 matching over 8 bases. The CDR3 covers 15 residues. With V trimmed by 3 bases and J by 7 bases, 7 bases remained unmatched. In germline, CDR1 is WSHSY, CDR2 SAAADI. The CDR3 nucleotides read TGCGCCAGCAGTGATTACGGGGGGGTGGACGGGGAGCTGTTTTTT. It translates to CASSDYGGVDGELFF.

V and J are TRBV5-5 and TRBJ2-7, with TRBD2 identical over 10 bases. V shed 4 bases and J 1 base; nucleotides not matched to a gene: 8. The CDR3 is 16 amino acids. Germline lookup yields CDR1 SGHKS and CDR2 YYEKEE (reference sequence). As DNA, the CDR3 is TGTGCCAGCAGCCCGGGCCGGACTAGCGGTTCCTACGAGCAGTACTTC. Translating gives CASSPGRTSGSYEQYF.

The chain is built from TRBV5-6 and TRBJ2-7; 9 bases agree with TRBD1. This CDR3 spans 15 amino acids. The germline gives CDR1 SGHDT, CDR2 YYEEEE. Losses at the gene ends were 3 bases for V and 2 bases for J; bases not matched to a gene: 6. CDR3 in DNA: TGTGCCAGCAGCTACCGGGACAGGGAAACCTACGAGCAGTACTTC. It encodes CASSYRDRETYEQYF.

This chain joins TRBV6-1 and TRBJ1-5; TRBD1 aligns across 7 bases. The J segment lost 6 bases and the V segment lost 2 bases, leaving 13 bases of the junction unmatched. CDR1 is MNHNS and CDR2 is SASEGT in the germline V gene. The CDR3 extends over 17 amino acids. CDR3 sequence (DNA): TGTGCCAGCAGTGAACTCAAAGGGGGGACAGTAGTTCAGCCCCAGCATTTT. This encodes CASSELKGGTVVQPQHF.

The chain couples TRBV5-4 to TRBJ1-2; 9 bases fit TRBD1. This CDR3 comprises 14 residues. CDR1 and CDR2 (germline): SGHNT, YYREEE (reference sequence). V shed 7 bases, J shed 4 bases, and the junction held 8 bases outside the gene matches. CDR3 DNA: TGTGCCAGCGGAAGGGACAGGGTGAGCTATGGCTACACCTTC. Translated: CASGRDRVSYGYTF.